Listed below are T cell receptor beta chains from one sample, sequenced in a study of beta chain features in type 1 diabetes. TCRdb's copy holds only in-frame clones and misses some; the assay was immunoSEQ multiplex PCR. The sample has some 330,000 clones, roughly 12% seen once. Material: naive CD4+ T cells from blood. These receptors originate from a woman under 30 with type 1 diabetes. The CDR3 runs from the conserved cysteine through the conserved F or W. D genes are given only for firm matches. For some rows the clone size is stated as once, few or many, or as a class when expanded; others skip it.

j_gene: TRBJ2-7
d_gene: TRBD2
v_gene: TRBV7-2
abundance: NA
CDR3nt: TGTGCCAGCAGCCTGACTAGCGGAACCTACGAGCAGTACTTC
CDR3aa: CASSLTSGTYEQYF

j_gene: TRBJ2-7
d_gene: TRBD1
v_gene: TRBV19
abundance: NA
CDR3nt: TGTGCCAGTAGACGGTTGGGACAGGGATCCTACGAGCAGTACTTC
CDR3aa: CASRRLGQGSYEQYF

j_gene: TRBJ2-3
d_gene: TRBD2
v_gene: TRBV11-3
abundance: few
CDR3nt: TGTGCCAGCAGCCTCGGACTAGCGGGGCTGGATACGCAGTATTTT
CDR3aa: CASSLGLAGLDTQYF

j_gene: TRBJ2-7
d_gene: TRBD1
v_gene: TRBV11-2
abundance: few
CDR3nt: TGTGCCAGCAGCTTTTCCCAGGGGGACTACGAGCAGTACTTC
CDR3aa: CASSFSQGDYEQYF

j_gene: TRBJ1-2
d_gene: NA
v_gene: TRBV6-4
abundance: NA
CDR3nt: TGTGCCAGCTCCGGTGGGGCAAGTGGCTACACCTTC
CDR3aa: CASSGGASGYTF

j_gene: TRBJ2-7
d_gene: NA
v_gene: TRBV6-5
abundance: NA
CDR3nt: TGTGCCAGCAGGAAACAGGGAGGGTCCTACGAGCAGTACTTC
CDR3aa: CASRKQGGSYEQYF

j_gene: TRBJ2-7
d_gene: TRBD2
v_gene: TRBV7-9
abundance: NA
CDR3nt: TGTGCCAGCAGCCCCGGACTAGCGGGGTGGTACTTC
CDR3aa: CASSPGLAGWYF

j_gene: TRBJ2-5
d_gene: TRBD2
v_gene: TRBV7-2
abundance: few
CDR3nt: TGTGCCAGCAGCTTAGCTTGGGGGACTAGCGGGAACCAAGAGACCCAGTACTTC
CDR3aa: CASSLAWGTSGNQETQYF

j_gene: TRBJ1-5
d_gene: NA
v_gene: TRBV2
abundance: NA
CDR3nt: TGTGCCAGCAGTGAAGCGAGCGGTAATCAGCCCCAGCATTTT
CDR3aa: CASSEASGNQPQHF

j_gene: TRBJ2-3
d_gene: NA
v_gene: TRBV29-1
abundance: few
CDR3nt: TGCAGCGTTGGGCCAGATACGCAGTATTTT
CDR3aa: CSVGPDTQYF

j_gene: TRBJ2-5
d_gene: NA
v_gene: TRBV30
abundance: few
CDR3nt: TGTGCCTGGAGCCGCCGGGGGGAGACCCAGTACTTC
CDR3aa: CAWSRRGETQYF

j_gene: TRBJ1-2
d_gene: TRBD1
v_gene: TRBV28
abundance: few
CDR3nt: TGTGCCAGCAGCCCTCGACAGGGAGCGGGCTATGGCTACACCTTC
CDR3aa: CASSPRQGAGYGYTF

j_gene: TRBJ2-1
d_gene: TRBD2
v_gene: TRBV11-3
abundance: NA
CDR3nt: TGTGCCAGCAGCACTGCGGGGGGCAGCGAGCAGTTCTTC
CDR3aa: CASSTAGGSEQFF

j_gene: TRBJ2-2
d_gene: TRBD2
v_gene: TRBV7-2
abundance: few
CDR3nt: TGTGCCAGCAGCTTGCGGGGACTAGTAGCCGGGGAGCTGTTTTTT
CDR3aa: CASSLRGLVAGELFF

j_gene: TRBJ1-5
d_gene: NA
v_gene: TRBV28
abundance: few
CDR3nt: TGTGCCAGCAGTCCCCCAGACAATCAGCCCCAGCATTTT
CDR3aa: CASSPPDNQPQHF

j_gene: TRBJ1-2
d_gene: TRBD1
v_gene: TRBV7-2
abundance: NA
CDR3nt: TGTGCCAGCAGCGCGACAGGGGGGATTAACTATGGCTACACCTTC
CDR3aa: CASSATGGINYGYTF

j_gene: TRBJ2-2
d_gene: TRBD2
v_gene: TRBV7-9
abundance: few
CDR3nt: TGTGCCAGCAGCCAACGACTCTTTAGCGGGAGAGGTACCGGGGAGCTGTTTTTT
CDR3aa: CASSQRLFSGRGTGELFF

j_gene: TRBJ2-7
d_gene: TRBD1
v_gene: TRBV5-1
abundance: NA
CDR3nt: TGCGCCAGCAGCTTGCAGGGGGCGGACTACGAGCAGTACTTC
CDR3aa: CASSLQGADYEQYF

j_gene: TRBJ2-1
d_gene: TRBD2
v_gene: TRBV7-2
abundance: few
CDR3nt: TGTGCCAGCAGCCAGAGTGCGGGAGGTTACAATGAGCAGTTCTTC
CDR3aa: CASSQSAGGYNEQFF

j_gene: TRBJ1-2
d_gene: TRBD1
v_gene: TRBV2
abundance: NA
CDR3nt: TGTGCCAGCAGGCCGGGACAGGGTCATGATGGCTACACCTTC
CDR3aa: CASRPGQGHDGYTF

j_gene: TRBJ2-7
d_gene: NA
v_gene: TRBV27
abundance: few
CDR3nt: TGTGCCAGCAGTTTATTCTCGCGGTACCCCTACGAGCAGTACTTC
CDR3aa: CASSLFSRYPYEQYF

j_gene: TRBJ2-1
d_gene: TRBD2
v_gene: TRBV7-2
abundance: NA
CDR3nt: TGTGCCAGCAGCCTGACTAGCGGAGACTACAATGAGCAGTTCTTC
CDR3aa: CASSLTSGDYNEQFF

j_gene: TRBJ1-3
d_gene: NA
v_gene: TRBV9
abundance: few
CDR3nt: TGTGCCAGCAGCCCTGGACAGTACTCTGGAAACACCATATATTTT
CDR3aa: CASSPGQYSGNTIYF

j_gene: TRBJ2-3
d_gene: NA
v_gene: TRBV2
abundance: few
CDR3nt: TGTGCCAGCGCAGTCGGGTTAAATACGCAGTATTTT
CDR3aa: CASAVGLNTQYF

j_gene: TRBJ2-7
d_gene: NA
v_gene: TRBV5-4
abundance: few
CDR3nt: TGTGCCAGCAGCTTGTCTTCCCCAGTCTCCTACGAGCAGTACTTC
CDR3aa: CASSLSSPVSYEQYF

j_gene: TRBJ1-2
d_gene: NA
v_gene: TRBV18
abundance: NA
CDR3nt: TGTGCCAGCTCGATACCAGGGTCAGGGGCCTATGGCTACACCTTC
CDR3aa: CASSIPGSGAYGYTF